What follows are 25 T cell receptor beta chains derived from one specimen sequenced in a study of cytomegalovirus exposure and HLA in healthy donors. 13 Jbeta primers and 60 Vbeta primers were used for the PCR. TCRdb keeps only in-frame clones here, not all; method: immunoSEQ multiplex PCR. Of some 170,000 clones listed, roughly 76% were seen once; the top ten hold 4.9%. Sequencing was done on a sample of PBMCs. The receptors here all came from a woman aged 18-29 years in good health and CMV-seropositive.

The V gene is TRBV19, the J gene TRBJ1-2, with no clear D. The CDR3 loop spans 15 amino acids. Germline values: CDR1 LNHDA, CDR2 SQIVND (reference sequence). The V gene lost 6 bases and the J gene lost 5 bases, with 19 bases spanning the gap. The CDR3 here is CASRPSGVLTYGYTF. CDR3 bases: TGTGCCAGTAGGCCTTCCGGGGTGTTGACTTATGGCTACACCTTC.

The CDR3: CSVDRSNTEAFF. The CDR3 nucleotides read TGCAGCGTTGATAGGAGCAACACTGAAGCTTTCTTT. V gene TRBV29-1 combines with J gene TRBJ1-1; D is undetermined. Germline values: CDR1 SQVTM, CDR2 ANQGSEA. The V gene lost 3 bases and the J gene lost 2 bases, with 7 bases spanning the gap. This CDR3 comprises 12 residues.

The rearrangement links TRBV10-3 to TRBJ1-5; 7 bases agree with TRBD1. The V segment lost 7 bases and the J segment 6 bases; nucleotides outside the gene matches: 12. The CDR3 has 15 residues. Germline loops: CDR1 ENHRY, CDR2 SYGVKD. The CDR3 loop is CAIKGGLGAGQPQHF. CDR3 nucleotide sequence: TGTGCCATCAAAGGGGGCTTAGGGGCCGGTCAGCCCCAGCATTTT.

The chain couples TRBV6-5 to TRBJ1-6, with 7 positions matching TRBD1. CDR3 length: 14 residues. V dropped 7 bases and J dropped 5; count of bases not matched to a gene: 5. The germline gives CDR1 MNHEY, CDR2 SVGAGI. For the CDR3, the DNA is TGTGCCAGCACCATGGGACAGAATAATTCACCCCTCCACTTT. Its protein product is CASTMGQNNSPLHF.

This clone was observed at least ten times. The DNA of the CDR3 is TGTGCCAGCGTGCGGGGGGAGAATGGAGATACGCAGTATTTT. Its protein is CASVRGENGDTQYF. The chain uses TRBV2 and TRBJ2-3, with TRBD2 matching over 8 bases. Germline assignment: CDR1 SNHLY and CDR2 FYNNEI. V trimming: 8 bases; J trimming: 5 bases; junction bases outside the gene matches: 9. This CDR3 spans 14 amino acids.

The chain joins TRBV18 to TRBJ1-3; D might be TRBD1 (6 bases). CDR3 size: 14 residues. The germline V gene has CDR1 KGHSH and CDR2 LQKENI. With 6 bases removed from V and 3 bases from J, the gap between germline ends came to 12 bases. The CDR3 sequence is CASSSTGDGNTIYF. CDR3 sequence (DNA): TGTGCCAGCTCCTCGACAGGCGATGGAAACACCATATATTTT.

CDR3 coding DNA: TGCAGCGTTTCCCCCGTAGCGGGGACGACCACCGGGGAGCTGTTTTTT. This encodes CSVSPVAGTTTGELFF. The chain links TRBV29-1 to TRBJ2-2, with 8 positions matching TRBD2. J lost 4 bases, V lost 5 bases, and 12 bases had no gene match. The CDR3 has 16 amino acids. Germline CDR1 SQVTM, CDR2 ANQGSEA.

This clone has more than one count but fewer than ten. The CDR3 nucleotides read TGTGCCAGCAGCCCAAACGAGCGCGGCTACACCTTC. It specifies CASSPNERGYTF. The V call is TRBV7-2, the J call TRBJ1-2; D ambiguous. The V and J ends lost 5 bases and 8 bases respectively, with 12 bases between them. Germline CDR1 and CDR2: SGHTA and FQGNSA. The CDR3 has 12 residues.

This clone was seen more than once but under ten times. The V gene is TRBV4-1, the J gene TRBJ2-3, with 15 bases that match TRBD2. CDR1 and CDR2 (germline): MGHRA, YSYEKL. The J segment lost 4 bases and the V segment lost 1 base, leaving 6 bases of the junction unmatched. The CDR3 spans 18 residues. CDR3 nucleotides: TGCGCCAGCAGCCAAGCTCCGGGACTAGCGGGGGGCCCAGATACGCAGTATTTT. Amino acids: CASSQAPGLAGGPDTQYF.

The rearrangement uses TRBV11-3 and TRBJ2-1, with TRBD2 identical over 11 bases. With 5 bases clipped from V and 8 bases from J, the junction kept 8 bases outside the gene matches. Germline V gene sequence: CDR1 SGHNT, CDR2 YENEEA. CDR3 length: 15 residues. CDR3 residues: CASSPTGSGGDEQFF. The CDR3 coding sequence is TGTGCCAGCAGCCCCACCGGTAGCGGGGGGGATGAGCAGTTCTTC.

The chain employs TRBV6-4 and TRBJ1-1; D gene uncertain. With 2 bases removed from V and 7 bases from J, the gap between germline ends came to 17 bases. CDR1 MRHNA and CDR2 SNTAGT come from the germline V gene. The CDR3 extends over 15 amino acids. The CDR3 reads CASSDPLPGLVEAFF. For the CDR3, the DNA is TGTGCCAGCAGTGACCCACTCCCCGGACTCGTTGAAGCTTTCTTT.

As regards this clone: One junction end disagrees with the germline gene, perhaps due to a read error. This sequence joins TRBV27 and TRBJ2-2, with 8 bases matching TRBD2. Germline CDR1 MNHEY, CDR2 SMNVEV (reference sequence). This CDR3 contains 18 residues. The CDR3 loop is CASSLSPGGGILAGELFF. The DNA of the CDR3 is TGTGCCAGCAGCTTATCCCCCGGGGGGGGGATTTTGGCCGGGGAGCTGTTTTTT.

This clone appeared once. CDR3 sequence (DNA): TGTGCCAGCAGTGAAGCTTGGGTGCAGGGGAACACTGAAGCTTTCTTT. Amino acids: CASSEAWVQGNTEAFF. The chain is built from TRBV6-1 and TRBJ1-1; a possible D gene is TRBD1 (5 bases). The V end was cut by 0 bases, the J end by 1 base, with 12 bases between. The CDR3 is 16 residues long. Per the germline V gene, CDR1 is MNHNS and CDR2 is SASEGT.

This clone was seen a single time. The chain has TRBV7-9 and TRBJ2-1; TRBD1 agrees at 9 bases. Per germline, CDR1 SEHNR and CDR2 FQNEAQ (reference sequence). The V and J ends lost 6 bases and 9 bases, in that order; junction bases with no gene match: 12. The CDR3 runs 15 residues. In DNA, the CDR3 is TGTGCCAGCAGATTCCGGGACAGGGTAGTTAGTGAGCAGTTCTTC. This codes for CASRFRDRVVSEQFF.

This clone was counted only a few times. The rearrangement links TRBV6-1 to TRBJ1-1; TRBD1 agrees at 7 bases. With 6 bases clipped from V and 5 bases from J, the junction kept 6 bases outside the gene matches. Germline assignment: CDR1 MNHNS and CDR2 SASEGT. This CDR3 is built from 13 residues. CDR3 DNA: TGTGCCAGCAGACCCACAGGGGTGACTGAAGCTTTCTTT. Translation: CASRPTGVTEAFF.

This chain connects TRBV6-1 to TRBJ1-5; D is unclear. Trimming shortened V by 8 bases and J by 0 bases, and 11 bases separated the two germline ends. Per the germline V gene, CDR1 is MNHNS and CDR2 is SASEGT. The CDR3 is made up of 14 amino acids. As DNA, the CDR3 is TGTGCCAGCCGGCGGCAGAGTAGCAATCAGCCCCAGCATTTT. Translation gives CASRRQSSNQPQHF.

Only a few counts were recorded for this clone. The chain recombines TRBV30 with TRBJ2-5; 9 nucleotides line up with TRBD1. Germline lookup yields CDR1 GTSNPN and CDR2 SVGIG (reference sequence). The CDR3 totals 13 residues. Losses at the gene ends were 5 bases for V and 5 bases for J; bases not matched to a gene: 6. The CDR3 loop reads CAWGTGSWETQYF. The CDR3 DNA reads TGTGCCTGGGGGACAGGGAGCTGGGAGACCCAGTACTTC.

The chain is built from TRBV28 and TRBJ1-6, with 10 bases that match TRBD1. This CDR3 has 14 amino acids. V shed 7 bases and J 13 bases; nucleotides not matched to a gene: 10. Per germline, CDR1 MDHEN and CDR2 SYDVKM. In nucleotides, the CDR3 is TGTGCCAGCACCCCCCCGGGACAGGGGTCCCCCCTCCACTTT. Protein product: CASTPPGQGSPLHF.

The count of this clone is one. This chain joins TRBV7-9 and TRBJ1-1; a possible D gene is TRBD1 (6 bases). With 4 bases removed from V and 7 bases from J, the gap between germline ends came to 13 bases. Germline CDR1 reads SEHNR; CDR2 reads FQNEAQ (reference sequence). The CDR3 has 13 residues. The DNA for the CDR3 is TGTGCCAGCAGCTGGCCGGGACATCTTGAAGCTTTCTTT. Its translation: CASSWPGHLEAFF.

The rearrangement links TRBV13 to TRBJ2-3; D is ambiguous. Trimming cost V 3 bases and J 4 bases, with 8 bases left between them. Germline CDR1 is PRHDT and CDR2 is FYEKMQ (reference sequence). The CDR3 spans 13 residues. The CDR3 DNA is TGTGCCAGCAGCTTTTCCGCAGCAGATACGCAGTATTTT. As protein: CASSFSAADTQYF.

V is TRBV19 and J is TRBJ1-2; TRBD1 is a possible D gene (6 bases). The V end was cut by 3 bases, the J end by 5 bases, with 16 bases between. CDR3 length: 15 residues. In germline, CDR1 is LNHDA, CDR2 SQIVND (reference sequence). CDR3 bases: TGTGCCAGTAGTATGCCCAGGGGAAGGGGATATGGCTACACCTTC. Its protein is CASSMPRGRGYGYTF.

Only one count was recorded for this clone. The chain uses TRBV30 and TRBJ1-5; D perhaps matches TRBD1 (6 bases). The ends were cut back, 2 bases at V and 4 bases at J, with 21 bases in the middle. The CDR3 has 17 amino acids. Germline loops: CDR1 GTSNPN, CDR2 SVGIG (reference sequence). Here the CDR3 DNA reads TGTGCCTGGAGTCGGGACACTGGCCCCCCCGCTAATCAGCCCCAGCATTTT. Residues: CAWSRDTGPPANQPQHF.

This chain joins TRBV6-6 and TRBJ1-5; D possibly corresponds to TRBD1 (5 bases). V dropped 2 bases and J dropped 6 bases, with 8 bases sitting between them. Germline CDR1 and CDR2: MNHNY and SVGAGI (reference sequence). CDR3 length: 13 amino acids. This CDR3 reads CASSYGGGQPQHF. The DNA of the CDR3 is TGTGCCAGCAGTTACGGGGGGGGTCAGCCCCAGCATTTT.

The chain couples TRBV5-1 to TRBJ2-5; D uncertain. Per the germline V gene, CDR1 is SGHRS and CDR2 is YFSETQ. V was cut by 3 bases and J by 1 base, with 7 bases left in between. This CDR3 has 13 residues. The CDR3 reads CASSSAGQETQYF. DNA for the CDR3: TGCGCCAGCAGCTCAGCAGGCCAAGAGACCCAGTACTTC.

Only a few counts were recorded for this clone. The J gene is TRBJ2-7, the V gene TRBV7-2; maybe TRBD2 (6 bases). The CDR3 has 15 residues. Looked up from germline, CDR1 is SGHTA and CDR2 is FQGNSA. Trimming left V 1 base short and J 5 bases short, with 15 bases between. The CDR3 loop is CASSLGQGLLDEQYF. The CDR3 nucleotides read TGTGCCAGCAGCTTAGGGCAGGGACTTCTCGACGAGCAGTACTTC.